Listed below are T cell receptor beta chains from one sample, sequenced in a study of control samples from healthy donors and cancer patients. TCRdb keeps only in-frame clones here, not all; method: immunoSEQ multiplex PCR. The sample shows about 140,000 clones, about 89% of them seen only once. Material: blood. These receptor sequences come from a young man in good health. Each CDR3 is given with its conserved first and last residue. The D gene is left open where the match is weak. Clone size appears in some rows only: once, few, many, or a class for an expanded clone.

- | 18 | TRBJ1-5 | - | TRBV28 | CASSLRGAGSFEDQPQHF | TGTGCCAGCAGCTTAAGGGGTGCTGGTTCATTTGAGGATCAGCCCCAGCATTTT
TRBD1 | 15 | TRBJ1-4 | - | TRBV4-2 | CASSQLGQEGEKLFF | TGTGCCAGCAGCCAACTGGGACAGGAAGGCGAAAAACTGTTTTTT
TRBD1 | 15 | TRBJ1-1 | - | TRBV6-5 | CASSYGGQGDTEAFF | TGTGCCAGCAGTTATGGGGGACAGGGGGACACTGAAGCTTTCTTT
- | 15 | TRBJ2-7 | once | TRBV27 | CASTPGPGYTYEQYF | TGTGCCAGCACCCCCGGGCCGGGGTACACCTACGAGCAGTACTTC
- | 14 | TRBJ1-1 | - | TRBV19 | CASSQTAANDEAFF | TGTGCCAGTAGCCAGACGGCGGCTAACGATGAAGCTTTCTTT
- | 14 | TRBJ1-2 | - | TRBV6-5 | CASYGLTPNYGYTF | TGTGCCAGCTACGGCCTGACACCCAACTATGGCTACACCTTC
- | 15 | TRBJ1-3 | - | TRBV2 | CASSEPTTSGNTIYF | TGTGCCAGCAGTGAGCCGACTACCTCTGGAAACACCATATATTTT
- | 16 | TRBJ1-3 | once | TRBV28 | CASSQYRSRSGNTIYF | TGTGCCAGCAGTCAATACAGGTCGCGCTCTGGAAACACCATATATTTT
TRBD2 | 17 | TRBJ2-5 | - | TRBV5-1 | CASSFGAISGGKETQYF | TGCGCCAGCAGCTTCGGGGCGATTAGCGGGGGGAAAGAGACCCAGTACTTC
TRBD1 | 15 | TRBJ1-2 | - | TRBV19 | CASRIEGGLGYGYTF | TGTGCCAGTAGAATTGAAGGGGGCTTAGGCTATGGCTACACCTTC
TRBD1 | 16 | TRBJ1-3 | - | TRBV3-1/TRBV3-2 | CASSPEGGWPGNTIYF | TGTGCCAGCAGCCCGGAAGGGGGCTGGCCTGGAAACACCATATATTTT
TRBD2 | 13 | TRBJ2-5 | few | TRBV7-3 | CASSLSGGETQYF | TGTGCCAGCAGCCTCAGCGGGGGGGAGACCCAGTACTTC
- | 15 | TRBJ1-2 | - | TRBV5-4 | CASSFPNGGDYGYTF | TGTGCCAGCAGCTTCCCCAACGGGGGTGACTATGGCTACACCTTC
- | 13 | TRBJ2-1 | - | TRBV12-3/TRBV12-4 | CASSLEAGTTQFF | TGTGCCAGCAGCTTGGAAGCCGGGACAACACAGTTCTTC
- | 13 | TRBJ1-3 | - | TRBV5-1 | CASSGGQGNTIYF | TGCGCCAGCAGCGGCGGCCAGGGAAACACCATATATTTT
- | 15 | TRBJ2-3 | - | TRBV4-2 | CASSPSGVLFDTQYF | TGTGCCAGCAGCCCCTCCGGGGTTCTTTTTGATACGCAGTATTTT
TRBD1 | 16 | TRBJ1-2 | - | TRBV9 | CASSSRGAGTGPGYTF | TGTGCCAGCAGCTCCCGTGGGGCGGGGACAGGGCCCGGCTACACCTTC
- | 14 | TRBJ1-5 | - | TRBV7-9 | CASSQTAGNQPQHF | TGTGCCAGCAGCCAGACAGCGGGCAATCAGCCCCAGCATTTT
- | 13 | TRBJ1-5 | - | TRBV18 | CASSPNVNQPQHF | TGTGCCAGCTCACCGAACGTAAACCAGCCCCAGCATTTT